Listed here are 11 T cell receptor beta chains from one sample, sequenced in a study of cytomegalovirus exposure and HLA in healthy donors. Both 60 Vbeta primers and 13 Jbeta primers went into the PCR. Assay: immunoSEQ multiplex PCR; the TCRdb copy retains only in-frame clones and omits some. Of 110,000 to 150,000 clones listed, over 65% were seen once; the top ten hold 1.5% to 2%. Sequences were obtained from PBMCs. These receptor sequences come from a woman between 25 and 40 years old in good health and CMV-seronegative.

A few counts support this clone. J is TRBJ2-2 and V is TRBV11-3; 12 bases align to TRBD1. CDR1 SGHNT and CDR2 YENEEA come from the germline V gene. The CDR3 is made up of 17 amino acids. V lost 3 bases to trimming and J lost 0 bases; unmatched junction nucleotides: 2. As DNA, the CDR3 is TGTGCCAGCAGCTTCGGGACAGGGGGCACGAACACCGGGGAGCTGTTTTTT. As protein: CASSFGTGGTNTGELFF.

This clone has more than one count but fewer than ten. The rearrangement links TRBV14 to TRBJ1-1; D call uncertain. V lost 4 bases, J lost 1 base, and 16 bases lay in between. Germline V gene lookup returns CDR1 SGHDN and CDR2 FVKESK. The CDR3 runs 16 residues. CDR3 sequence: CASSRYEGTRNTEAFF. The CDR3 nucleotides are TGTGCCAGCAGCCGTTATGAGGGAACAAGGAACACTGAAGCTTTCTTT.

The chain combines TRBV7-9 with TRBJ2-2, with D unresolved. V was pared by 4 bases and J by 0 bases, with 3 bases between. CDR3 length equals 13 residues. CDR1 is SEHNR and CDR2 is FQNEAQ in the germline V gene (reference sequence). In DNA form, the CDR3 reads TGTGCCAGCAGCTCTACGAACACCGGGGAGCTGTTTTTT. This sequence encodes CASSSTNTGELFF.

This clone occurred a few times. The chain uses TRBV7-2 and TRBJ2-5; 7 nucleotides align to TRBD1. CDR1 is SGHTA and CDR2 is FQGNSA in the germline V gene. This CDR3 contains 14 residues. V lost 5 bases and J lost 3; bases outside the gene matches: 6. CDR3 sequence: CASSDLGTEETQYF. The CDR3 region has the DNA TGTGCCAGCAGCGACCTCGGGACAGAAGAGACCCAGTACTTC.

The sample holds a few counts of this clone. In DNA, the CDR3 is TGCGCCAGCAGCGAGTGGGCGATGAACACTGAAGCTTTCTTT. Translating gives CASSEWAMNTEAFF. The V gene is TRBV5-1, the J gene TRBJ1-1; D uncertain. V shed 4 bases and J shed 0 bases, with 10 bases lying between them. Germline V lookup: CDR1 SGHRS, CDR2 YFSETQ. The CDR3 is made up of 14 amino acids.

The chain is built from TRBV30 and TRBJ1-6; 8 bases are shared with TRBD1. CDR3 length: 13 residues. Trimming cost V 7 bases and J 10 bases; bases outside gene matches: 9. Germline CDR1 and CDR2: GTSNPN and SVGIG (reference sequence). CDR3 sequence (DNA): TGTGCCTCTTCGGGACAGGCCGACTCACCCCTCCACTTT. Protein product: CASSGQADSPLHF.

The CDR3 reads CASSPMVIAGGYNEQFF. For the CDR3, the DNA is TGTGCCAGCAGCCCGATGGTCATCGCGGGGGGGTACAATGAGCAGTTCTTC. This chain links TRBV11-2 with TRBJ2-1, with TRBD2 identical over 9 bases. The length of the CDR3 is 17 residues. J lost 4 bases, V lost 5 bases, and 12 bases had no gene match. Germline assignment: CDR1 SGHAT and CDR2 FQNNGV.

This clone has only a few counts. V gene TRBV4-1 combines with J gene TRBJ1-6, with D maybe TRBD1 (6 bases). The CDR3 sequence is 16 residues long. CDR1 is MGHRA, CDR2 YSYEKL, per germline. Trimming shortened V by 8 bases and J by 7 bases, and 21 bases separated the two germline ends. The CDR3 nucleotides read TGCGCCAGCCTCAGGCAGGGGTCAATGCAAAATTCACCCCTCCACTTT. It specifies CASLRQGSMQNSPLHF.

CDR3 loop: CAWSRGQTYEQYV. The CDR3, as DNA: TGTGCCTGGAGCAGGGGACAGACCTACGAGCAGTACGTC. The chain is built from TRBV30 and TRBJ2-7; 7 nucleotides line up with TRBD1. The CDR3 spans 13 residues. The V gene's germline CDR1 is GTSNPN and CDR2 SVGIG (reference sequence). With V trimmed by 3 bases and J by 2 bases, 4 bases remained unmatched.

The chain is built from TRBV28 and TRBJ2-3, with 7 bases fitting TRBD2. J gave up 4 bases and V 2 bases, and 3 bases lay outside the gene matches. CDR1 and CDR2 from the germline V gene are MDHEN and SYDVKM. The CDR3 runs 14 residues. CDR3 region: CASSLAGAADTQYF. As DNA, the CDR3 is TGTGCCAGCAGTTTAGCGGGAGCGGCAGATACGCAGTATTTT. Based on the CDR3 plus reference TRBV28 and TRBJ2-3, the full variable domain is DVKVTQSSRYLVKRTGEKVFLECVQDMDHENMFWYRQDPGLGLRLIYFSYDVKMKEKGDIPEGYSVSREKKERFSLILESASTNQTSMYLCASSLAGAADTQYFGPGTRLTVL.

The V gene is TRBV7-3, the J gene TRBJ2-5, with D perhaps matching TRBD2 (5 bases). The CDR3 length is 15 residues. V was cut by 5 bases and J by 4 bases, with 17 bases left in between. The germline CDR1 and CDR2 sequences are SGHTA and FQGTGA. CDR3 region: CASSPSTSEGETQYF. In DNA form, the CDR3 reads TGTGCCAGCAGCCCCTCGACATCAGAGGGAGAGACCCAGTACTTC.